The 21 T cell receptor beta chains below come from one sample, sequenced in a study of T cell responses to AZD1222 COVID-19 vaccine. Sequencing used immunoSEQ multiplex PCR; TCRdb keeps in-frame clones, though not all of them. Among roughly 80,000 clones, approximately 90% were seen once, and the ten largest hold about 3%. The specimen was peripheral blood, collected 28 days after the second AZD1222 dose. Every receptor here comes from an adult who received the AZD1222 COVID-19 vaccine.

The chain joins TRBV6-5 to TRBJ2-7; D is undetermined. Germline V gene sequence: CDR1 MNHEY, CDR2 SVGAGI. The V and J ends lost 7 bases and 0 bases respectively, with 16 bases between them. This CDR3 has 15 residues. The CDR3 loop is CASIGHWASSYEQYF. Here the CDR3 DNA reads TGTGCCAGCATTGGGCATTGGGCCTCCTCCTACGAGCAGTACTTC.

The CDR3 reads CASSISREEGYTF. The CDR3 nucleotides are TGTGCCAGTAGTATTTCAAGGGAGGAAGGCTACACCTTC. The chain carries TRBV19 and TRBJ1-2; D unclear. CDR3 length: 13 residues. V gave up 3 bases and J gave up 8 bases, with 13 bases separating them. Germline V lookup: CDR1 LNHDA, CDR2 SQIVND (reference sequence). Full variable domain (rest looked up from reference TRBV19 and TRBJ1-2): DGGITQSPKYLFRKEGQNVTLSCEQNLNHDAMYWYRQDPGQGLRLIYYSQIVNDFQKGDIAEGYSVSREKKESFPLTVTSAQKNPTAFYLCASSISREEGYTFGSGTRLTVV.

This chain connects TRBV7-2 to TRBJ2-3; D unclear. Germline V gene sequence: CDR1 SGHTA, CDR2 FQGNSA. V gave up 5 bases and J gave up 0 bases, with 3 bases separating them. The CDR3 length is 12 residues. This chain's CDR3 is CASSMSTDTQYF. The CDR3 coding sequence is TGTGCCAGCAGCATGAGCACAGATACGCAGTATTTT.

The chain is built from TRBV11-3 and TRBJ2-5; D gene ambiguous. The germline CDR1 and CDR2 sequences are SGHNT and YENEEA. This CDR3 spans 15 amino acids. The germline V and J ends were trimmed by 0 bases and 5 bases, with 13 bases remaining between them. CDR3 in DNA: TGTGCCAGCAGCTTAGATACGTGGTCGGAGGAGACCCAGTACTTC. Translated: CASSLDTWSEETQYF.

The V gene is TRBV3-1 (or the pseudogene TRBV3-2), the J gene TRBJ1-1; unclear D gene. V was trimmed by 6 bases and J by 1 base, leaving 15 bases between them. Germline V gene sequence: CDR1 LGHDT, CDR2 YNNKEL (reference sequence). The CDR3 consists of 15 residues. The CDR3 DNA reads TGTGCCAGCAGTAGACCTGGACTCTCGAACACTGAAGCTTTCTTT. The encoded protein is CASSRPGLSNTEAFF.

The chain recombines TRBV7-2 with TRBJ2-1; the D is unclear. The germline gives CDR1 SGHTA, CDR2 FQGNSA. V shed 7 bases and J shed 7 bases, with 20 bases lying between them. The CDR3 has 15 amino acids. The CDR3 here is CASTTTSIGKNEQFF. CDR3 bases: TGTGCCAGCACCACGACTTCGATAGGTAAGAATGAGCAGTTCTTC.

The gene calls are TRBV7-9 and TRBJ1-6; TRBD1 matches 8 bases. Trimming took 2 bases from V and 2 from J; bases not matched to a gene: 2. Germline CDR1 is SEHNR and CDR2 is FQNEAQ (reference sequence). The CDR3 sequence is 16 residues long. The CDR3 DNA sequence: TGTGCCAGCAGCTTACAGGGGGCCACCTATAATTCACCCCTCCACTTT. This translates into CASSLQGATYNSPLHF.

This sequence joins TRBV28 and TRBJ1-1; D gene unclear. The V end was cut by 8 bases, the J end by 4 bases, with 11 bases between. The germline gives CDR1 MDHEN, CDR2 SYDVKM. The CDR3 has 12 amino acids. CDR3 nucleotides: TGTGCCAGCCTGGGAGTCCTCACTGAAGCTTTCTTT. Amino acids: CASLGVLTEAFF.

The rearrangement uses TRBV6-1 and TRBJ1-3, with D hard to call. Trimming took 2 bases from V and 4 from J, leaving 9 bases between them. Per the germline V gene, CDR1 is MNHNS and CDR2 is SASEGT. The CDR3 totals 14 residues. The CDR3 DNA reads as TGTGCCAGCAGTGAATTAACACGCGGAAACACCATATATTTT. Translation gives CASSELTRGNTIYF.

The CDR3 bases are TGTGCCACCAGTGACCAGACAGGGGACTCCTACAATGAGCAGTTCTTC. Its protein is CATSDQTGDSYNEQFF. This sequence joins TRBV24-1 and TRBJ2-1, with 8 bases aligning to TRBD1. With 4 bases clipped from V and 0 bases from J, the junction kept 4 bases outside the gene matches. The CDR3 is 16 residues long. Germline CDR1 reads KGHDR; CDR2 reads SFDVKD.

The V call is TRBV3-1 (or the pseudogene TRBV3-2), the J call TRBJ1-2; unclear D gene. CDR3 length: 12 residues. Germline CDR1 LGHDT, CDR2 YNNKEL (reference sequence). Deletions cut 3 bases from V and 3 bases from J, with 5 bases between. The DNA of the CDR3 is TGTGCCAGCAGCCATTCGTACTATGGCTACACCTTC. Encoded protein: CASSHSYYGYTF.

This chain links TRBV6-5 with TRBJ1-2; 8 bases map to TRBD1. CDR3 length equals 15 residues. V dropped 5 bases and J dropped 4; count of bases not matched to a gene: 9. CDR1 is MNHEY and CDR2 is SVGAGI in the germline V gene. The CDR3 sequence is CASSPSSRGLYGYTF. Written as DNA, the CDR3 is TGTGCCAGCAGTCCCAGTTCCAGGGGGCTCTATGGCTACACCTTC.

This chain joins TRBV11-3 and TRBJ2-1; a weak D match, TRBD1 (5 bases). CDR3 length equals 16 residues. The V and J ends lost 5 bases and 6 bases respectively, with 20 bases between them. Germline CDR1 and CDR2: SGHNT and YENEEA. The CDR3 nucleotides are TGTGCCAGCAGCCCTCTCTTTAGGCAGGGTTTCAATGAGCAGTTCTTC. This encodes CASSPLFRQGFNEQFF.

The J gene is TRBJ1-5, the V gene TRBV6-1; D possibly corresponds to TRBD1 (5 bases). V was cut by 2 bases and J by 4 bases, with 9 bases left in between. This CDR3 is built from 14 residues. Looked up from germline, CDR1 is MNHNS and CDR2 is SASEGT. CDR3 nucleotides: TGTGCCAGCAGTGAATTGTGGGGGAATCAGCCCCAGCATTTT. Its protein product is CASSELWGNQPQHF.

This clone was detected a few times. V and J are TRBV30 and TRBJ1-2; D is undetermined. There are 13 residues in the CDR3. Between the trimmed V and J ends, which lost 3 bases and 5 bases, there was a span of 13 bases. Germline CDR1 GTSNPN, CDR2 SVGIG (reference sequence). This CDR3 is CAWRYYNEYGYTF. The CDR3 bases are TGTGCCTGGAGATATTACAACGAATATGGCTACACCTTC.

The chain combines TRBV2 with TRBJ1-3; D is uncertain. The V and J ends lost 6 bases and 0 bases respectively, with 9 bases between them. The CDR3 contains 14 residues. In germline, CDR1 is SNHLY, CDR2 FYNNEI. The CDR3 is CASRSTLSGNTIYF. The CDR3 DNA follows: TGTGCCAGCAGATCCACACTCTCTGGAAACACCATATATTTT.

V is TRBV5-1 and J is TRBJ1-1, with D possibly being TRBD1 (5 bases). Germline CDR1 SGHRS, CDR2 YFSETQ. V was pared by 3 bases and J by 11 bases, with 20 bases between. This CDR3 comprises 14 residues. CDR3 amino acids: CASSSPGTHAAAFF. CDR3 bases: TGCGCCAGCAGCTCCCCTGGGACCCATGCAGCGGCTTTCTTT. Based on the CDR3 plus reference TRBV5-1 and TRBJ1-1, the full variable domain is KAGVTQTPRYLIKTRGQQVTLSCSPISGHRSVSWYQQTPGQGLQFLFEYFSETQRNKGNFPGRFSGRQFSNSRSEMNVSTLELGDSALYLCASSSPGTHAAAFFGQGTRLTVV.

This clone was seen once. The chain is built from TRBV28 and TRBJ1-5; D is unresolved. The CDR3 has 14 amino acids. V shed 4 bases and J shed 9 bases, with 16 bases lying between them. Germline lookup yields CDR1 MDHEN and CDR2 SYDVKM. CDR3 residues: CASSSIRFPGPQHF. The CDR3 DNA follows: TGTGCCAGCAGTTCAATTCGATTCCCGGGGCCCCAGCATTTT.

This rearrangement joins TRBV19 to TRBJ1-2; no clear D. V gave up 8 bases and J gave up 2 bases, with 9 bases separating them. The CDR3 has 12 amino acids. Germline CDR1 LNHDA, CDR2 SQIVND (reference sequence). The DNA for the CDR3 is TGTGCCAGTCTCACAGAGAACTATGGCTACACCTTC. It yields the protein CASLTENYGYTF.

V gene TRBV5-4 combines with J gene TRBJ1-1; 8 bases fit TRBD1. The CDR3 loop spans 15 amino acids. Germline trimming cut 2 bases from V and 3 bases from J; bases unmatched to any gene: 6. In germline, CDR1 is SGHNT, CDR2 YYREEE (reference sequence). The CDR3 protein is CASSLLQGGHTEAFF. The CDR3 DNA is TGTGCCAGCAGCTTATTACAGGGGGGGCACACTGAAGCTTTCTTT.

The chain has TRBV30 and TRBJ1-5; 10 bases agree with TRBD1. This CDR3 region has 15 residues. In germline, CDR1 is GTSNPN, CDR2 SVGIG (reference sequence). The ends lost 0 bases at V and 7 bases at J; junction bases unmatched: 6. CDR3 residues: CAWSVSGTGEQPQHF. CDR3 nucleotide sequence: TGTGCCTGGAGTGTAAGTGGGACAGGGGAACAGCCCCAGCATTTT.